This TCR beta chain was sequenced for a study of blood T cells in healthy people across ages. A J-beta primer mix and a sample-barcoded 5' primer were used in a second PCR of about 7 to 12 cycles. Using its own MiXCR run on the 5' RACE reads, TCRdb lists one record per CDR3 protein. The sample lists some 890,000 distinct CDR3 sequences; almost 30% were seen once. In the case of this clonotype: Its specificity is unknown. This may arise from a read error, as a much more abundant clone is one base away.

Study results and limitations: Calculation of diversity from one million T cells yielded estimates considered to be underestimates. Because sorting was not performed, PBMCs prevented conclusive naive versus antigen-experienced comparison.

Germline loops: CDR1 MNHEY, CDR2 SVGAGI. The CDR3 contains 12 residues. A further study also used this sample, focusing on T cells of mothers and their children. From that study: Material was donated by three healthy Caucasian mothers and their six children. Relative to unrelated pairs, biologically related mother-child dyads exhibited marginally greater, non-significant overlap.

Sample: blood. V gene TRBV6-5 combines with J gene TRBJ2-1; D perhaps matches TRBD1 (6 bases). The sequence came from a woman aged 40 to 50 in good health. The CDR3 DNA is TGTGCCTGCAGCGGACAGTACAATGAGCAGTTCTTC. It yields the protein CACSGQYNEQFF.